These 26 T cell receptor beta chains originate from one sample sequenced in a study of cytomegalovirus exposure and HLA in healthy donors. With 60 Vbeta and 13 Jbeta primers, the PCR was carried out. This table comes from immunoSEQ multiplex PCR, and its TCRdb copy is limited to in-frame clones, with some not included. The data contain about 73,000 clones, about three quarters of them singletons. The sample consisted of PBMCs. These TCRs come from a male donor in good health and CMV-seronegative.

Turning to this clone: Other DNA sequences in this specimen translate into the identical CDR3. This chain uses TRBV7-2 with TRBJ2-7; D perhaps matches TRBD1 (5 bases). Germline V gene data show CDR1 as SGHTA and CDR2 as FQGNSA. The CDR3 is 12 amino acids. V dropped 2 bases and J dropped 3 bases, with 5 bases sitting between them. The CDR3 region has the DNA TGTGCCAGCAGCTTACAGGGCTACGAGCAGTACTTC. Translation: CASSLQGYEQYF.

The chain carries TRBV27 and TRBJ2-3; no firm D call. The CDR3 sequence is 15 residues long. Germline values: CDR1 MNHEY, CDR2 SMNVEV (reference sequence). V lost 7 bases and J 3 bases, leaving 17 bases between the germline ends. CDR3 nucleotide sequence: TGTGCCAGCACCTCCTTGTCAGGTCGGACAGATACGCAGTATTTT. It codes for CASTSLSGRTDTQYF.

The chain couples TRBV5-4 to TRBJ1-1; D is perhaps TRBD1 (6 bases). This CDR3 has 19 amino acids. V was clipped by 4 bases and J by 1 base, with 26 bases between them. Germline V gene data show CDR1 as SGHNT and CDR2 as YYREEE (reference sequence). CDR3 nucleotide sequence: TGTGCCAGCAGCGGACAGCTACCAGGGGCCCGGGAGGGGAACACTGAAGCTTTCTTT. The encoded protein is CASSGQLPGAREGNTEAFF.

Concerning this clone itself: Germline is not matched at one junction end, which may reflect a read error. The chain employs TRBV19 and TRBJ1-2; 7 bases line up with TRBD1. This CDR3 region has 13 residues. Germline CDR1 and CDR2: LNHDA and SQIVND (reference sequence). The CDR3 protein is CASSQQGLYGYPF. DNA of the CDR3: TGTGCCAGTAGCCAACAGGGGCTATATGGCTACCCCTTC.

The rearrangement uses TRBV6-6 and TRBJ1-2, with 7 bases that match TRBD1. The length of the CDR3 is 14 residues. Trimming removed 2 bases from V and 3 bases from J; junction bases left unmatched: 3. In germline, CDR1 is MNHNY, CDR2 SVGAGI (reference sequence). The CDR3 protein is CASSYTGTDYGYTF. The CDR3 DNA follows: TGTGCCAGCAGTTACACCGGGACAGACTATGGCTACACCTTC.

This clone was detected a few times. V is TRBV6-5 and J is TRBJ2-2; possibly TRBD1 for D (6 bases). This CDR3 contains 13 residues. The germline CDR1 and CDR2 sequences are MNHEY and SVGAGI. V was pared by 8 bases and J by 6 bases, with 13 bases between. The CDR3 sequence: CASEGVGAGELFF. The CDR3 region has the DNA TGTGCCAGCGAGGGGGTGGGCGCCGGGGAGCTGTTTTTT.

This clone appeared a few times. The chain is built from TRBV11-2 and TRBJ2-7, with D maybe TRBD2 (5 bases). Deletions cut 5 bases from V and 0 bases from J, with 14 bases between. The CDR3 contains 15 residues. CDR1 is SGHAT and CDR2 is FQNNGV in the germline V gene. DNA for the CDR3: TGTGCCAGCAGCCCAGTCCAGCGGAGCTCCTACGAGCAGTACTTC. It yields the protein CASSPVQRSSYEQYF. Full variable domain (missing parts from reference TRBV11-2 and TRBJ2-7): EAGVAQSPRYKIIEKRQSVAFWCNPISGHATLYWYQQILGQGPKLLIQFQNNGVVDDSQLPKDRFSAERLKGVDSTLKIQPAKLEDSAVYLCASSPVQRSSYEQYFGPGTRLTVT.

The chain recombines TRBV7-3 with TRBJ1-4, with 8 bases aligning to TRBD1. The CDR3 totals 16 residues. V was clipped by 7 bases and J by 3 bases; unmatched bases: 10. Germline CDR1 reads SGHTA; CDR2 reads FQGTGA. Here the CDR3 reads CASTSDRAFSNEKLFF. CDR3 DNA sequence: TGTGCCAGCACCTCGGACAGGGCCTTCTCTAATGAAAAACTGTTTTTT.

The V gene is TRBV5-1, the J gene TRBJ2-7; TRBD2 matches at 9 bases. This CDR3 region has 17 residues. The V and J ends lost 3 bases and 3 bases, in that order; junction bases with no gene match: 13. Per germline, CDR1 SGHRS and CDR2 YFSETQ. CDR3 DNA sequence: TGCGCCAGCAGCTCCATACCCTTGACTAGCGGATTCTACGAGCAGTACTTC. Protein product: CASSSIPLTSGFYEQYF.

The CDR3 protein is CASSLVFSVDSYEQYF. The CDR3 nucleotides read TGTGCCAGCAGCTTAGTGTTCAGCGTAGACTCCTACGAGCAGTACTTC. J is TRBJ2-7 and V is TRBV7-2, with no clear D. V lost 1 base, J lost 0 bases, and 13 bases lay in between. From germline, CDR1 is SGHTA and CDR2 FQGNSA. The CDR3 is 16 amino acids.

The chain links TRBV19 to TRBJ1-1; 7 bases map to TRBD1. V shed 4 bases, J shed 2 bases, and the junction held 7 bases outside the gene matches. CDR3 length: 15 residues. CDR1 and CDR2 from the germline V gene are LNHDA and SQIVND (reference sequence). In nucleotides, the CDR3 is TGTGCCAGTAGTAAGACAGGGATACAAAACACTGAAGCTTTCTTT. This translates into CASSKTGIQNTEAFF.

The J gene is TRBJ2-1, the V gene TRBV28; 8 positions match TRBD2. The CDR3 contains 15 residues. Germline assignment: CDR1 MDHEN and CDR2 SYDVKM. Unmatched junction bases numbered 2, after V lost 2 bases and J lost 2 bases. CDR3 bases: TGTGCCAGCAGTTTAAAGCGGGAGCCCTACAATGAGCAGTTCTTC. This gives the protein CASSLKREPYNEQFF.

This chain joins TRBV5-6 and TRBJ2-7; the match to TRBD1 covers 9 bases. CDR1 is SGHDT, CDR2 YYEEEE, per germline. Trimming removed 1 base from V and 2 bases from J; junction bases left unmatched: 4. The CDR3 consists of 15 residues. This CDR3 reads CASSLIRDRAYEQYF. The CDR3 bases are TGTGCCAGCAGCTTGATCCGGGACAGGGCCTACGAGCAGTACTTC.

This clone was recorded only once. The V and J genes are TRBV27 and TRBJ2-7; TRBD1 might be the D (5 bases). CDR1 is MNHEY and CDR2 is SMNVEV in the germline V gene (reference sequence). The CDR3 spans 13 residues. V was cut by 2 bases and J by 3 bases, with 8 bases left in between. CDR3 sequence: CASSLGADYEQYF. The CDR3, as DNA: TGTGCCAGCAGTTTAGGGGCAGACTACGAGCAGTACTTC.

This chain links TRBV9 with TRBJ1-2, with TRBD1 matching 9 bases. This CDR3 has 13 residues. In germline, CDR1 is SGDLS, CDR2 YYNGEE. V shed 4 bases and J 5 bases; nucleotides not matched to a gene: 3. The CDR3 protein is CASSRQGDYGYTF. The CDR3 coding sequence is TGTGCCAGCAGCAGACAGGGGGATTATGGCTACACCTTC.

This chain joins TRBV5-6 and TRBJ1-5; no definite D call. The germline gives CDR1 SGHDT, CDR2 YYEEEE. CDR3 length: 15 amino acids. Trimming shortened V by 0 bases and J by 4 bases, and 11 bases separated the two germline ends. The CDR3 nucleotides are TGTGCCAGCAGCTTGGGGAGACCCCAAAATCAGCCCCAGCATTTT. It is translated as CASSLGRPQNQPQHF.

The gene calls are TRBV5-1 and TRBJ2-3; 10 bases are a match to TRBD2. This CDR3 comprises 16 residues. V shed 4 bases, J shed 6 bases, and the junction held 11 bases outside the gene matches. Per the germline V gene, CDR1 is SGHRS and CDR2 is YFSETQ. CDR3 amino acids: CASSPAASGRIDTQYF. The DNA for the CDR3 is TGCGCCAGCAGCCCGGCGGCTAGCGGGAGAATTGATACGCAGTATTTT. The full variable domain, rest sourced from reference TRBV5-1 and TRBJ2-3, is KAGVTQTPRYLIKTRGQQVTLSCSPISGHRSVSWYQQTPGQGLQFLFEYFSETQRNKGNFPGRFSGRQFSNSRSEMNVSTLELGDSALYLCASSPAASGRIDTQYFGPGTRLTVL.

The genes are TRBV6-4 and TRBJ2-5, with 12 nucleotides matching TRBD2. With 6 bases clipped from V and 1 base from J, the junction kept 15 bases outside the gene matches. Germline CDR1 and CDR2: MRHNA and SNTAGT. The CDR3 is 19 amino acids. In DNA, the CDR3 is TGTGCCAGCAGGCACAAAAATAGACGGACTAGCGGGGTCCAAGAGACCCAGTACTTC. Translated, it gives CASRHKNRRTSGVQETQYF.

The CDR3 here is CASSLSRAGAGEQYF. CDR3 coding DNA: TGTGCCAGCAGCTTATCGAGAGCGGGGGCTGGTGAGCAGTACTTC. V is TRBV7-6 and J is TRBJ2-7, with 8 bases lining up with TRBD2. CDR1 and CDR2 (germline): SGHVS, FNYEAQ. CDR3 length equals 15 residues. J was trimmed by 7 bases and V by 2 bases; bases with no gene match: 10.

The chain has TRBV2 and TRBJ1-1, with D maybe TRBD1 (5 bases). The CDR3 is 14 amino acids. V lost 5 bases, J lost 6 bases, and 16 bases lay in between. Germline V gene data show CDR1 as SNHLY and CDR2 as FYNNEI. This chain's CDR3 is CASSPDTTDPEAFF. In DNA form, the CDR3 reads TGTGCCAGCAGTCCGGACACTACGGACCCTGAAGCTTTCTTT.

The chain couples TRBV10-3 to TRBJ1-1, with 8 bases aligning to TRBD1. The germline V gene encodes CDR1 ENHRY and CDR2 SYGVKD. CDR3 length: 15 amino acids. V dropped 3 bases and J dropped 1; count of bases not matched to a gene: 4. The CDR3 is CAISEPGQENTEAFF. Written as DNA, the CDR3 is TGTGCCATCAGTGAACCGGGACAGGAGAACACTGAAGCTTTCTTT.

The chain is built from TRBV10-3 and TRBJ2-3; 9 nucleotides match TRBD2. Trimming at V came to 2 bases and at J to 1 base, leaving 7 bases not matched to a gene. The CDR3 runs to 17 residues. Germline V CDR1 and CDR2: ENHRY, SYGVKD. CDR3 amino acids: CAISETGGRGGTDTQYF. DNA for the CDR3: TGTGCCATCAGTGAGACTGGCGGGAGGGGGGGCACAGATACGCAGTATTTT.

J is TRBJ2-5 and V is TRBV4-3; TRBD2 aligns across 10 bases. The DNA matches TRBJ2-7 better at its end, which makes the J call doubtful. Germline CDR1 is LGHNA and CDR2 is YSLEER. This CDR3 is 16 amino acids long. CDR3 coding DNA: TGCGCCAGCAGCCCTTATTCCGGACTAGCGGTCTACGAGCAGTACTTC. Its protein product is CASSPYSGLAVYEQYF.

The chain employs TRBV5-6 and TRBJ1-2, with D tentatively TRBD1 (6 bases). V shed 4 bases and J shed 8 bases, with 12 bases lying between them. The germline V gene has CDR1 SGHDT and CDR2 YYEEEE. The CDR3 is 12 amino acids. CDR3 protein: CASSADRYGYTF. The CDR3 region has the DNA TGTGCCAGCAGCGCGGACAGATACGGCTACACCTTC. The variable domain in full, with the rest retrieved from reference TRBV5-6 and TRBJ1-2, is DAGVTQSPTHLIKTRGQQVTLRCSPKSGHDTVSWYQQALGQGPQFIFQYYEEEERQRGNFPDRFSGHQFPNYSSELNVNALLLGDSALYLCASSADRYGYTFGSGTRLTVV.

The V and J genes are TRBV19 and TRBJ1-5, with 8 bases aligning to TRBD1. The junction had 9 bases not matched to a gene; V was cut back by 4 bases and J by 4 bases. Looked up from germline, CDR1 is LNHDA and CDR2 is SQIVND (reference sequence). This CDR3 is built from 16 residues. Here the CDR3 DNA reads TGTGCCAGTAGTAGGGCGGGACAGGTTAAAAATCAGCCCCAGCATTTT. Translation gives CASSRAGQVKNQPQHF. The whole variable domain, remainder taken from reference TRBV19 and TRBJ1-5, is DGGITQSPKYLFRKEGQNVTLSCEQNLNHDAMYWYRQDPGQGLRLIYYSQIVNDFQKGDIAEGYSVSREKKESFPLTVTSAQKNPTAFYLCASSRAGQVKNQPQHFGDGTRLSIL.

V gene TRBV5-1 combines with J gene TRBJ2-3, with D unclear. CDR1 SGHRS and CDR2 YFSETQ come from the germline V gene. The germline V and J ends were trimmed by 6 bases and 5 bases, with 13 bases remaining between them. This CDR3 spans 13 amino acids. DNA for the CDR3: TGCGCCAGCATGATGGGCCCGTTAGATACGCAGTATTTT. Translation: CASMMGPLDTQYF.